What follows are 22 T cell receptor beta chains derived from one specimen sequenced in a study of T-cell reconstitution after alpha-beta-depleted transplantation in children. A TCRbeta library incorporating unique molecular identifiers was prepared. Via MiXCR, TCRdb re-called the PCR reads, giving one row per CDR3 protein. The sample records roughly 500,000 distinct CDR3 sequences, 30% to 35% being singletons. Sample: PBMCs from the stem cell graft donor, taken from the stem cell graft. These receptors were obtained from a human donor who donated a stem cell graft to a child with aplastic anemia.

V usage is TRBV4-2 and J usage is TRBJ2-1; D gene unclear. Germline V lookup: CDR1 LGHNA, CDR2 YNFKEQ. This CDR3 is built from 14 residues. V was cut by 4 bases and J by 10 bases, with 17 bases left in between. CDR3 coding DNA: TGTGCCAGCAGCCCCGATGCGCGTTTGCGGGAGCAGTTCTTC. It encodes CASSPDARLREQFF.

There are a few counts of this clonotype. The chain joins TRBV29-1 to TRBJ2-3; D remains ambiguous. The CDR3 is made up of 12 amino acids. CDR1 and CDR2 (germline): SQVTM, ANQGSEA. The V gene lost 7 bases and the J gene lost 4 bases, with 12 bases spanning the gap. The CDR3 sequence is CSGRPGPDTQYF. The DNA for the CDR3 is TGCAGCGGGCGACCAGGCCCAGATACGCAGTATTTT.

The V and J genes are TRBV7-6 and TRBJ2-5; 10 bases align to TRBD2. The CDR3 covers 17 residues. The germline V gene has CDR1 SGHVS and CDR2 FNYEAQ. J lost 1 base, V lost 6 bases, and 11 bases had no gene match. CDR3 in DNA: TGTGCCAGCAGTTTTAGACTAGCGGGTTCGTCCCAAGAGACCCAGTACTTC. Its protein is CASSFRLAGSSQETQYF. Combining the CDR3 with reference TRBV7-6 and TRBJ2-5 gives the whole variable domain GAGVSQSPRYKVTKRGQDVALRCDPISGHVSLYWYRQALGQGPEFLTYFNYEAQQDKSGLPNDRFSAERPEGSISTLTIQRTEQRDSAMYRCASSFRLAGSSQETQYFGPGTRLLVL.

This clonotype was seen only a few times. For the CDR3, the DNA is TGTGCCAGCAGTCCCACGGGACTAGCGGGAGTCGGGTCCTACAATGAGCAGTTCTTC. Its protein is CASSPTGLAGVGSYNEQFF. J is TRBJ2-1 and V is TRBV2; 14 bases align to TRBD2. V shed 5 bases, J shed 1 base, and the junction held 10 bases outside the gene matches. Germline loops: CDR1 SNHLY, CDR2 FYNNEI. The CDR3 is 19 residues long.

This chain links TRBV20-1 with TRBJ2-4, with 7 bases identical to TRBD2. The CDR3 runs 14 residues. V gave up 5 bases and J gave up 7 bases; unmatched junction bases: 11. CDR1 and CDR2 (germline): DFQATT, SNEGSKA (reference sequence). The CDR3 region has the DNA TGCAGTGCTCACAACTTGGGAGGGGCGAACATTCAGTACTTC. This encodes CSAHNLGGANIQYF.

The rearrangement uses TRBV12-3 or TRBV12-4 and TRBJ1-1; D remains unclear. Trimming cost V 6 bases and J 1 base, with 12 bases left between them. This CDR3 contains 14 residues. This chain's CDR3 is CASSYPNPNTEAFF. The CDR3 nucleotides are TGTGCCAGCAGCTACCCGAACCCGAACACTGAAGCTTTCTTT.

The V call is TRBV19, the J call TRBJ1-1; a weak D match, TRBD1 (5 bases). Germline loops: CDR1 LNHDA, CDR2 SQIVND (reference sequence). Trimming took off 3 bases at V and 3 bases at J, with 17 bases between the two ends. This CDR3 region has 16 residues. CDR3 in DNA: TGTGCCAGTAGTATTTTTATGGCAGGGAAAGACACTGAAGCTTTCTTT. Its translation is CASSIFMAGKDTEAFF.

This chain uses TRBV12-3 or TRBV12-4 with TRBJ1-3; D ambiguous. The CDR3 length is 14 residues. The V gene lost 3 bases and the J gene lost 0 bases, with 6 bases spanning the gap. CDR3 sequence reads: CASSLVLSGNTIYF. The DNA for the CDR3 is TGTGCCAGCAGTTTGGTACTCTCTGGAAACACCATATATTTT.

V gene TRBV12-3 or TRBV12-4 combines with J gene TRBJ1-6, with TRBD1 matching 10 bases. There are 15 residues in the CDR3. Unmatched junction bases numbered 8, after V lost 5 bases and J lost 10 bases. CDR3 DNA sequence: TGTGCCAGCAGTCGCGCCGGGACAGGGGTCTCACCCCTCCACTTT. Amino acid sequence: CASSRAGTGVSPLHF.

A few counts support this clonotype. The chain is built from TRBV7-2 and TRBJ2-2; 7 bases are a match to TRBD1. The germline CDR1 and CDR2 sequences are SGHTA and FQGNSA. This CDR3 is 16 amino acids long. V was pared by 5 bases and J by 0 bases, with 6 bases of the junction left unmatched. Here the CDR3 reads CASSRRQGANTGELFF. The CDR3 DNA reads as TGTGCCAGCAGCCGCAGACAGGGCGCGAACACCGGGGAGCTGTTTTTT.

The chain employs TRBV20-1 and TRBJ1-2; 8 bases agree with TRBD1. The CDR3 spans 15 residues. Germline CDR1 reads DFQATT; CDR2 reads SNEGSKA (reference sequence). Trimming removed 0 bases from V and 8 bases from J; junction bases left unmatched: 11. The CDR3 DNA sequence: TGCAGTGCTAGAGATCGGGCAGGGGGCAGGAACGGCTACACCTTC. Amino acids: CSARDRAGGRNGYTF.

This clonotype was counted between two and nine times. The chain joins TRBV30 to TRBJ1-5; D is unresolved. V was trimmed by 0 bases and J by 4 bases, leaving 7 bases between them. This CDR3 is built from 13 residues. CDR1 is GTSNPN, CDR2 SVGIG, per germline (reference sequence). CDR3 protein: CAWSVHGNQPQHF. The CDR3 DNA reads TGTGCCTGGAGTGTACACGGGAATCAGCCCCAGCATTTT.

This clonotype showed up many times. In DNA, the CDR3 is TGTGCCAGCAGCTTAAGGGGGGCTAATGAAAAACTGTTTTTT. Encoded protein: CASSLRGANEKLFF. The V call is TRBV5-6, the J call TRBJ1-4, with D perhaps TRBD1 (6 bases). The V and J ends lost 2 bases and 3 bases respectively, with 8 bases between them. The V gene's germline CDR1 is SGHDT and CDR2 YYEEEE. This CDR3 has 14 amino acids.

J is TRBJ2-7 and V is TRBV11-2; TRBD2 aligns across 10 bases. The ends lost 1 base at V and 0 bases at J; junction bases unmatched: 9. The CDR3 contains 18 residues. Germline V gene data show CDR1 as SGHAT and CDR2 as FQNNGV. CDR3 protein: CASSLVGLAVTSSYEQYV. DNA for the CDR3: TGTGCCAGCAGCTTAGTTGGACTAGCGGTGACGAGCTCCTACGAGCAGTACGTC.

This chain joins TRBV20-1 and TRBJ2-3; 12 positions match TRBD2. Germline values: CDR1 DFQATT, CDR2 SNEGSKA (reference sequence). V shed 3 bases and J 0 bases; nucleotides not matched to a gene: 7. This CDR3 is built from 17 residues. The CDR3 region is CSARSLAGGSSTDTQYF. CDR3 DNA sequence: TGCAGTGCTAGGAGCCTAGCGGGAGGGTCTAGCACAGATACGCAGTATTTT.

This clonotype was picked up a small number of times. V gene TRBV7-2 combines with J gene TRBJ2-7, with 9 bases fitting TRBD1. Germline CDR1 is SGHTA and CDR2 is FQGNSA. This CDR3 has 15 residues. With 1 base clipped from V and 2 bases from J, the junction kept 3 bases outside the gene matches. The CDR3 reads CASSLDRGLTYEQYV. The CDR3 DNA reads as TGTGCCAGCAGCTTAGACAGGGGGCTGACCTACGAGCAGTACGTC.

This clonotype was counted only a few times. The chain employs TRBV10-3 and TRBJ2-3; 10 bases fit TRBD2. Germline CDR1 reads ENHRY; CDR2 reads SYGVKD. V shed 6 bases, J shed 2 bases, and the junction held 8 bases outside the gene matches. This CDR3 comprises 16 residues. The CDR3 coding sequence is TGTGCCATCAGCCATGGGCTAGCGGGAGACACAGATACGCAGTATTTT. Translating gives CAISHGLAGDTDTQYF.

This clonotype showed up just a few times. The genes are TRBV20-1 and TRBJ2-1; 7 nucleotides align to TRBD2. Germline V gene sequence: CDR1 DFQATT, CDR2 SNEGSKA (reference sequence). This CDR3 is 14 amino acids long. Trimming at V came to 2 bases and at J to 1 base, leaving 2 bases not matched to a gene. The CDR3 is CSARSSGSYNEQFF. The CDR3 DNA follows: TGCAGTGCTAGATCTAGCGGATCCTACAATGAGCAGTTCTTC.

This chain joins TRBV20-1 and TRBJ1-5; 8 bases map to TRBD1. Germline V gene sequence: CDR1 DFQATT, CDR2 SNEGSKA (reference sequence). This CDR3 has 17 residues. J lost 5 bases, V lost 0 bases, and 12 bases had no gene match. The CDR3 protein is CSARDVLLAGGHQPQHF. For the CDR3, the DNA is TGCAGTGCTAGAGATGTTTTATTGGCAGGGGGCCATCAGCCCCAGCATTTT.

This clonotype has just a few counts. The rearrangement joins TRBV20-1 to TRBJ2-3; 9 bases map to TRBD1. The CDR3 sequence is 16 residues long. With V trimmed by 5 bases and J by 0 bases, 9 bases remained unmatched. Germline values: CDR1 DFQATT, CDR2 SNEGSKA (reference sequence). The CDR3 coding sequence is TGCAGTGCTGAATCTACCGGGACAGGGAGCACAGATACGCAGTATTTT. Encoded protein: CSAESTGTGSTDTQYF.

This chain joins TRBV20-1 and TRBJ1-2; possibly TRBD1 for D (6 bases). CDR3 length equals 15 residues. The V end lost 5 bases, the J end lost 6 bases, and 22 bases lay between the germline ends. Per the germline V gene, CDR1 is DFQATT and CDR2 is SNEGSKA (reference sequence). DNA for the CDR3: TGCAGTGCTTATTCAGGGGCCCAGGAATACCATGGCTACACCTTC. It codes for CSAYSGAQEYHGYTF.

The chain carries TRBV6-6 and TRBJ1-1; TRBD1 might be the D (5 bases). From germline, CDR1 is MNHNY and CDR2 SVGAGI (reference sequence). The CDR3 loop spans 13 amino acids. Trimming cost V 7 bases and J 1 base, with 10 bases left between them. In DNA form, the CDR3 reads TGTGCCAGCATGTCGACAGCGAACACTGAAGCTTTCTTT. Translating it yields CASMSTANTEAFF.